The rows below give T cell receptor beta chains drawn from one sample of a study of identical twins. A single record per CDR3 protein comes from TCRdb applying MiXCR to the 5' RACE reads. The sample records 500,000 to 650,000 distinct CDR3 sequences, roughly 6.6% being singletons. These data were also filed under a second study, of yellow fever vaccine responses in identical twins.

Material for sequencing was PBMCs. Source of these receptors: a woman aged 18-29 years in good health. CDR3s include the opening cysteine and the closing phenylalanine or tryptophan. The D gene is left open where the match is weak. A row's size may be missing; if present it is once, few, many or a size class.

V	J	D	size	CDR3	DNA
TRBV5-1	TRBJ2-7	TRBD1	few	CASSPGTRQGRNEQYF	TGCGCCAGCAGCCCTGGAACGAGACAGGGTCGAAACGAGCAGTACTTC
TRBV20-1	TRBJ2-1	.	many	CSARPLSYNEQFF	TGCAGTGCTAGACCCCTTTCCTACAATGAGCAGTTCTTC
TRBV2	TRBJ2-1	.	.	CASSEGGQARNNEQFF	TGTGCCAGCAGTGAGGGAGGACAGGCTAGGAACAATGAGCAGTTCTTC
TRBV5-1	TRBJ2-7	.	.	CASSLIGTPTYEQYF	TGCGCCAGCAGCTTGATCGGGACACCCACCTACGAGCAGTACTTC
TRBV12-3/TRBV12-4	TRBJ2-5	TRBD1	many	CASILQGAGTQYF	TGTGCCAGCATTCTACAGGGGGCCGGGACCCAGTACTTC
TRBV7-9	TRBJ2-7	.	.	CASAPLGETYEQYF	TGTGCCAGCGCCCCTCTGGGGGAAACCTACGAGCAGTACTTC
TRBV4-2	TRBJ1-1	.	few	CASSPLSGSTEAFF	TGTGCCAGCAGCCCCTTGTCCGGGAGCACTGAAGCTTTCTTT
TRBV20-1	TRBJ2-2	.	many	CSARDASSTGELFF	TGCAGTGCTAGAGATGCCTCTAGCACCGGGGAGCTGTTTTTT
TRBV9	TRBJ2-1	.	.	CASGDTPNEQFF	TGTGCCTCGGGGGACACCCCCAATGAGCAGTTCTTC
TRBV6-1	TRBJ1-2	.	.	CASSEVSGSYGYTF	TGTGCCAGCAGTGAAGTGTCAGGGTCCTATGGCTACACCTTC
TRBV24-1	TRBJ1-4	.	many	CATSDASGSWGEKLFF	TGTGCCACCAGTGATGCGTCCGGGTCCTGGGGGGAAAAACTGTTTTTT
TRBV4-2	TRBJ1-4	TRBD1	few	CASSHQQGVDEKLFF	TGTGCCAGCAGCCATCAACAGGGGGTAGATGAAAAACTGTTTTTT
TRBV5-1	TRBJ2-2	.	few	CASSAGQLRTGELFF	TGCGCCAGCAGCGCGGGACAGCTAAGGACCGGGGAGCTGTTTTTT
TRBV7-9	TRBJ2-5	.	few	CASSSRDTYQETQYF	TGTGCCAGCAGCTCCCGGGACACGTACCAAGAGACCCAGTACTTC
TRBV6-1	TRBJ2-1	TRBD1	few	CASSFGQGAYGEQFF	TGTGCCAGCAGCTTCGGACAGGGGGCTTATGGTGAGCAGTTCTTC
TRBV11-2	TRBJ2-1	.	.	CASSGGGFGGPVEQFF	TGTGCCAGCAGCGGCGGTGGCTTCGGGGGGCCCGTTGAGCAGTTCTTC
TRBV5-1	TRBJ2-3	TRBD2	few	CASTLGLAENTDTQYF	TGCGCCAGCACCCTGGGACTAGCGGAGAACACAGATACGCAGTATTTT
TRBV29-1	TRBJ2-5	TRBD2	few	CSVGLAGVVKYF	TGCAGCGTGGGACTAGCGGGAGTTGTTAAGTACTTC
TRBV4-1	TRBJ2-1	.	many	CASSQERGFRSDEQFF	TGCGCCAGCAGCCAAGAAAGGGGGTTCAGGTCCGATGAGCAGTTCTTC
TRBV5-6	TRBJ2-2	.	many	CASSFQGGTGELFF	TGTGCCAGCAGCTTTCAGGGCGGCACCGGGGAGCTGTTTTTT
TRBV6-5	TRBJ1-6	.	.	CASSYSNVNRANSPLHF	TGTGCCAGCAGTTACTCGAACGTGAACAGGGCTAATTCACCCCTCCACTTT
TRBV24-1	TRBJ2-1	TRBD2	few	CATNRGGSYNEQFF	TGTGCCACCAACCGGGGGGGGTCCTACAATGAGCAGTTCTTC
TRBV5-1	TRBJ1-5	.	many	CASSLGGMANQPQHF	TGCGCCAGCAGCTTGGGGGGGATGGCTAATCAGCCCCAGCATTTT
TRBV12-3/TRBV12-4	TRBJ2-1	.	many	CASSLFPWNEQFF	TGTGCCAGCAGTTTATTCCCCTGGAATGAGCAGTTCTTC
TRBV28	TRBJ2-5	.	few	CASSSQTPFQETQYF	TGTGCCAGCAGTTCTCAGACACCCTTCCAAGAGACCCAGTACTTC
TRBV4-1	TRBJ2-6	.	few	CASSQDRPGLLGANVLTF	TGCGCCAGCAGCCAAGATCGGCCAGGGCTACTTGGGGCCAACGTCCTGACTTTC